The present T cell receptor beta chain was sequenced within a study of T-cell reconstitution after alpha-beta-depleted transplantation in children. The study, taken as a whole, reports: Once a year had passed after transplant, T-cell counts and diversity came mostly from newly produced T cells. After transplant, high TCRbeta diversity at day 60 in some patients arose from surviving recipient T cells and thymic progenitors. Several hundred expanded graft clones reportedly gave rise to the alpha-beta T cells present about two months after transplant.

CDR1 and CDR2 (germline): GTSNPN, SVGIG (reference sequence). After removal of 3 bases from V and 3 bases from J, the junction contained 11 bases not matched to a gene. The CDR3 has 15 amino acids. This clonotype was counted a few times. Antigen unknown. The TCRbeta library was prepared with unique molecular identifiers. TCRdb fed the PCR reads into MiXCR, producing one record per CDR3 protein. The table shows about 420,000 distinct CDR3 sequences, with roughly 15% occurring only once. The V gene is TRBV30, the J gene TRBJ2-7; 7 nucleotides align to TRBD1. This receptor was obtained from a boy younger than two who had a stem cell transplant for Wiskott-Aldrich syndrome, so the T cells may come from the graft donor. Sequences were derived from PBMCs, mostly from graft donor cells, sampled 360 days after TCRalphabeta/CD19-depleted stem cell transplant. The CDR3 coding sequence is TGTGCCTGGAGCGCCCTCGACAGGGACGGCTACGAGCAGTACTTC. Residues: CAWSALDRDGYEQYF.